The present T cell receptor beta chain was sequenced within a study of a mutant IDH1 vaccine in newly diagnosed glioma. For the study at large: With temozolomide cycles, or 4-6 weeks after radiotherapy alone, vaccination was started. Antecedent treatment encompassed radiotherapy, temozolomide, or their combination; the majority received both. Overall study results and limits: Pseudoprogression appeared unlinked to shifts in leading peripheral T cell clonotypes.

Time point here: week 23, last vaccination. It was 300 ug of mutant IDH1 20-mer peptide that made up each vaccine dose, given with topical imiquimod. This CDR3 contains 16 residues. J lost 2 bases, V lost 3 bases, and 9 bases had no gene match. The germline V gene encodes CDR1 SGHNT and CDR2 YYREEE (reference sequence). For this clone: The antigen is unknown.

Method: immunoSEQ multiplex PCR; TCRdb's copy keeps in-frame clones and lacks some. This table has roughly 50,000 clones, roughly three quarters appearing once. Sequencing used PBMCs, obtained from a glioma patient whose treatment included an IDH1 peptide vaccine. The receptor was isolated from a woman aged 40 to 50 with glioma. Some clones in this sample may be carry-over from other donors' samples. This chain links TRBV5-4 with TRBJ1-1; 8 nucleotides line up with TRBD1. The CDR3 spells CASSSGRTGSNTEAFF. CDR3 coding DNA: TGTGCCAGCAGCTCGGGCCGGACAGGGTCTAACACTGAAGCTTTCTTT.